This T cell receptor beta chain was profiled in a study of tumor-infiltrating lymphocytes in primary liver carcinoma. Study details: Participating patients were men and women between 30 and 69 years old.

Reverse transcription of about 500 ng total RNA with a constant-region primer produced TCR beta cDNA. A slightly modified ARM-PCR protocol with three nested multiplex PCR rounds produced these TCR beta libraries. A C-beta reverse primer was combined with TRBV1-TRBV30 forward primers in the first two PCR rounds, and each round had roughly 11 cycles. TCRdb reprocessed the multiplex PCR reads with MiXCR, giving one entry per CDR3 protein. The repertoire holds 250,000 to 350,000 distinct CDR3 sequences, with 50% to 75% as singletons. On this clonotype: At one end the junction does not follow the germline gene, possibly because of a read error.

Both blood RNA, taken from unsorted whole blood, and germline DNA were extracted. The CDR3 covers 20 residues. In germline, CDR1 is MNHEY, CDR2 SVGEGT. The rearrangement links TRBV6-2 or TRBV6-3 to TRBJ2-2; the match to TRBD2 covers 15 bases. The source is a woman in her 30s with primary liver carcinoma and hepatitis B virus infection. The specimen was peripheral blood. The CDR3 DNA follows: TGTGACAGCAAAGAGACCGGGACTAGCGGGAGGATGCGAAGGACCGGGGAGCTGTTTTTT. This sequence encodes CDSKETGTSGRMRRTGELFF.